This entry describes one T cell receptor beta chain. Antigen: not known. With 1 base clipped from V and 3 bases from J, the junction kept 10 bases outside the gene matches. The CDR3 contains 18 residues. Germline values: CDR1 SGHAT, CDR2 FQNNGV. Repertoires were generated with immunoSEQ multiplex PCR, while TCRdb's copy carries only in-frame clones and drops some. This sample has tens of thousands of clones; around 85% occur once, and the top ten carry about 8.5%. The data stem from a study of glioma-infiltrating T cells after dendritic cell vaccination. About the study: Glioblastoma patients came from Phase I and II dendritic cell vaccination trials. Whole-study results and caveats: Survival was not directly related to TCR clonality in these patients.

Time point of the sample: after dendritic cell vaccination, including at tumor progression/relapse. PBMC were collected before vaccination, two weeks after the third vaccination, and at progression. This specimen consisted of blood, obtained after dendritic cell vaccination. This receptor was identified in a human donor with glioblastoma. The gene calls are TRBV11-2 and TRBJ1-3; 9 bases line up with TRBD1. For the CDR3, the DNA is TGTGCCAGCAGCTTAGCCCCCGGGACAGGGAGGAGTGGAAACACCATATATTTT. Encoded protein: CASSLAPGTGRSGNTIYF.